The next 15 T cell receptor beta chains were all read from a single sample in a study of multiple sclerosis patients with progressive multifocal leukoencephalopathy. Documented time point: time of PML onset. Profiled with immunoSEQ multiplex PCR; TCRdb holds only in-frame clones, not every one. This table has under 35,000 clones, approximately 86% appearing once. The input for sequencing was PBMCs, taken from a patient treated with natalizumab. Every receptor here comes from a woman between 40 and 50 years old with progressive multifocal leukoencephalopathy.

The chain's CDR3 is CASSQMLGLRTGELFF. The CDR3 DNA follows: TGTGCCAGCAGCCAAATGTTGGGGTTACGCACCGGGGAGCTGTTTTTT. This sequence joins TRBV27 and TRBJ2-2; D is uncertain. CDR3 length: 16 amino acids. Germline V gene data show CDR1 as MNHEY and CDR2 as SMNVEV (reference sequence). The V gene lost 6 bases and the J gene lost 4 bases, with 18 bases spanning the gap.

This chain joins TRBV15 and TRBJ1-1; D unresolved. The germline V and J ends were trimmed by 0 bases and 10 bases, with 15 bases remaining between them. This CDR3 is built from 14 residues. Germline V gene sequence: CDR1 LNHNV, CDR2 YYDKDF (reference sequence). The CDR3 DNA is TGTGCCACCAGCAGAGAACAACCTACTCAAGGAGCTTTCTTT. It is translated as CATSREQPTQGAFF.

CDR3 in DNA: TGTGCCAGCAGCTCAGGACAGGGAACCTACGAGCAGTACTTC. It specifies CASSSGQGTYEQYF. The rearrangement uses TRBV6-5 and TRBJ2-7; 8 bases fit TRBD1. The CDR3 runs 14 residues. J was trimmed by 2 bases and V by 6 bases; bases with no gene match: 6. CDR1 and CDR2 from the germline V gene are MNHEY and SVGAGI.

This clone was detected only once. The V call is TRBV5-1, the J call TRBJ2-2; the D is unclear. Between the trimmed V and J ends, which lost 1 base and 4 bases, there was a span of 8 bases. CDR3 length: 14 residues. CDR1 SGHRS and CDR2 YFSETQ come from the germline V gene. The CDR3 reads CASSLYTGTGELFF. CDR3 nucleotide sequence: TGCGCCAGCAGCTTGTACACTGGCACCGGGGAGCTGTTTTTT.

The J gene is TRBJ2-1, the V gene TRBV7-6, with D maybe TRBD2 (6 bases). The CDR3 is made up of 15 amino acids. Per germline, CDR1 SGHVS and CDR2 FNYEAQ. Between the trimmed V and J ends, which lost 4 bases and 1 base, there was a span of 11 bases. The CDR3, as DNA: TGTGCCAGCAGCTCGGCGGCGGGGTCCTACAATGAGCAGTTCTTC. Translated: CASSSAAGSYNEQFF.

Only one count was recorded for this clone. This sequence joins TRBV28 and TRBJ1-2, with D unclear. Trimming cost V 2 bases and J 6 bases, with 10 bases left between them. This CDR3 has 13 amino acids. Germline V gene sequence: CDR1 MDHEN, CDR2 SYDVKM. DNA for the CDR3: TGTGCCAGCAGTTTAGACCAACCGAATGGCTACACCTTC. It is translated as CASSLDQPNGYTF.

This rearrangement joins TRBV27 to TRBJ1-1; 10 bases line up with TRBD1. Trimming took 4 bases from V and 1 from J; bases not matched to a gene: 6. Germline lookup yields CDR1 MNHEY and CDR2 SMNVEV (reference sequence). The CDR3 runs 16 residues. In DNA, the CDR3 is TGTGCCAGCAGTTCATACCGGGACAGGGGGAACACTGAAGCTTTCTTT. This gives the protein CASSSYRDRGNTEAFF.

The chain is built from TRBV9 and TRBJ2-1; tentative D call: TRBD1 (5 bases). Germline values: CDR1 SGDLS, CDR2 YYNGEE. The V and J ends lost 0 bases and 4 bases respectively, with 20 bases between them. The CDR3 spans 18 residues. The CDR3 coding sequence is TGTGCCAGCAGCGTAGATGGCAGGGCTACCTATTTGTACAATGAGCAGTTCTTC. Protein product: CASSVDGRATYLYNEQFF.

This clone was observed once. The chain employs TRBV6-1 and TRBJ1-5, with D perhaps matching TRBD1 (5 bases). Between the trimmed V and J ends, which lost 1 base and 4 bases, there was a span of 17 bases. The length of the CDR3 is 17 residues. Germline V gene sequence: CDR1 MNHNS, CDR2 SASEGT. As DNA, the CDR3 is TGTGCCAGCAGTGAAGGCCTTTGGGGGGAAGCGAATCAGCCCCAGCATTTT. It translates to CASSEGLWGEANQPQHF.

The chain joins TRBV10-2 to TRBJ2-3, with D perhaps matching TRBD1 or TRBD2 (6 bases each). There are 16 residues in the CDR3. Germline V CDR1 and CDR2: WSHSY, SAAADI. The V end was cut by 6 bases, the J end by 0 bases, with 16 bases between. CDR3 DNA sequence: TGCGCCAGCAGGGGGGGCACGGGTTCTAGCACAGATACGCAGTATTTT. Residues: CASRGGTGSSTDTQYF.

This clone was observed once. This chain links TRBV6-6 with TRBJ2-7, with 9 bases fitting TRBD1. CDR1 is MNHNY and CDR2 is SVGAGI in the germline V gene (reference sequence). The CDR3 is 14 residues long. Losses at the gene ends were 2 bases for V and 5 bases for J; bases not matched to a gene: 4. The CDR3 loop is CASSYATGGNEQYF. The CDR3 bases are TGTGCCAGCAGTTACGCGACAGGGGGGAACGAGCAGTACTTC.

V is TRBV5-8 and J is TRBJ2-7; D is ambiguous. This CDR3 has 16 amino acids. The V gene's germline CDR1 is SGHTS and CDR2 YDEGEE. V dropped 5 bases and J dropped 3 bases, with 21 bases sitting between them. The CDR3 nucleotides are TGTGCCAGCAGACACCCGCCCACTCAACCCCACTACGAGCAGTACTTC. Translation: CASRHPPTQPHYEQYF.

The chain employs TRBV28 and TRBJ1-5; D is unresolved. The germline CDR1 and CDR2 sequences are MDHEN and SYDVKM. Trimming took off 2 bases at V and 7 bases at J, with 9 bases between the two ends. This CDR3 is 13 amino acids long. The CDR3, as DNA: TGTGCCAGCAGTTTACAACACACCCAGCCCCAGCATTTT. It yields the protein CASSLQHTQPQHF.

The V gene is TRBV14, the J gene TRBJ2-4; TRBD1 aligns across 10 bases. This CDR3 is built from 14 residues. Per germline, CDR1 SGHDN and CDR2 FVKESK. V dropped 6 bases and J dropped 8; count of bases not matched to a gene: 7. CDR3: CASSLLGQGDIQYF. The CDR3 nucleotides read TGTGCCAGCAGTCTTCTAGGACAGGGGGACATTCAGTACTTC.

This chain uses TRBV9 with TRBJ1-2; D perhaps matches TRBD1 (5 bases). This CDR3 is 13 amino acids long. Trimming took off 2 bases at V and 1 base at J, with 6 bases between the two ends. Germline V CDR1 and CDR2: SGDLS, YYNGEE. CDR3 region: CASSVDSNYGYTF. The CDR3, as DNA: TGTGCCAGCAGCGTTGACAGTAACTATGGCTACACCTTC.